The 8 T cell receptor beta chains in this list originate from one sample, sequenced in a study of cytomegalovirus exposure and HLA in healthy donors. The PCR used 60 Vbeta and 13 Jbeta primers. Profiling relied on immunoSEQ multiplex PCR, and the TCRdb table lists in-frame clones only, not all of them. Counted here are some 79,000 clones, 55% to 65% occurring once; the ten biggest clones make up around 16%. The specimen was PBMCs. The receptors derive from a woman in her thirties or forties in good health and CMV-seropositive.

The chain combines TRBV29-1 with TRBJ1-1; D remains ambiguous. The CDR3 is 11 amino acids. The germline V and J ends were trimmed by 7 bases and 3 bases, with 9 bases remaining between them. From germline, CDR1 is SQVTM and CDR2 ANQGSEA. The CDR3, as DNA: TGCAGCGCCGCCAGTTACACTGAAGCTTTCTTT. This sequence encodes CSAASYTEAFF. Supplemented by reference TRBV29-1 and TRBJ1-1, the full variable domain reads SAVISQKPSRDICQRGTSLTIQCQVDSQVTMMFWYRQQPGQSLTLIATANQGSEATYESGFVIDKFPISRPNLTFSTLTVSNMSPEDSSIYLCSAASYTEAFFGQGTRLTVV.

The count of this clone is one. The chain uses TRBV7-2 and TRBJ1-5, with D possibly TRBD1 on 5 matching bases. V lost 4 bases and J lost 6, with 19 bases in between. From germline, CDR1 is SGHTA and CDR2 FQGNSA. The CDR3 is made up of 16 amino acids. This CDR3 is CASSWAGTEAGQPQHF. The CDR3 DNA reads as TGTGCCAGCAGCTGGGCCGGGACTGAGGCGGGTCAGCCCCAGCATTTT.

V gene TRBV29-1 combines with J gene TRBJ1-1; a weak D match, TRBD1 (5 bases). V dropped 6 bases and J dropped 4 bases, with 18 bases sitting between them. The CDR3 is 14 amino acids. CDR1 and CDR2 (germline): SQVTM, ANQGSEA. CDR3 region: CSVLILGRGTEAFF. In nucleotides, the CDR3 is TGCAGCGTCCTTATTCTGGGTAGGGGCACTGAAGCTTTCTTT.

The chain employs TRBV29-1 and TRBJ1-2; D is ambiguous. V dropped 3 bases and J dropped 3 bases, with 14 bases sitting between them. The CDR3 length is 14 residues. The germline V gene has CDR1 SQVTM and CDR2 ANQGSEA. The CDR3 loop reads CSVDLQPQYYGYTF. The CDR3 coding sequence is TGCAGCGTTGACTTACAGCCCCAATACTATGGCTACACCTTC.

This chain links TRBV5-1 with TRBJ2-3, with 8 positions matching TRBD2. Germline CDR1 SGHRS, CDR2 YFSETQ. V was pared by 0 bases and J by 0 bases, with 3 bases of the junction left unmatched. The CDR3 totals 16 residues. In nucleotides, the CDR3 is TGCGCCAGCAGCTTGGCGACTAGCGTAAGCACAGATACGCAGTATTTT. Translating gives CASSLATSVSTDTQYF. The whole variable domain, remainder taken from reference TRBV5-1 and TRBJ2-3, is KAGVTQTPRYLIKTRGQQVTLSCSPISGHRSVSWYQQTPGQGLQFLFEYFSETQRNKGNFPGRFSGRQFSNSRSEMNVSTLELGDSALYLCASSLATSVSTDTQYFGPGTRLTVL.

The chain recombines TRBV29-1 with TRBJ1-5; weak D call: TRBD1 (5 bases). Germline values: CDR1 SQVTM, CDR2 ANQGSEA. The length of the CDR3 is 13 residues. Trimming took off 6 bases at V and 7 bases at J, with 16 bases between the two ends. DNA of the CDR3: TGCAGCGTGGCACAGGCGGGAGGGCAGCCCCAGCATTTT. It codes for CSVAQAGGQPQHF. Drawing the rest from reference TRBV29-1 and TRBJ1-5, the complete variable domain is SAVISQKPSRDICQRGTSLTIQCQVDSQVTMMFWYRQQPGQSLTLIATANQGSEATYESGFVIDKFPISRPNLTFSTLTVSNMSPEDSSIYLCSVAQAGGQPQHFGDGTRLSIL.

This clone is a singleton in its sample. The V and J genes are TRBV11-1 and TRBJ2-5; 8 bases match TRBD1. Trimming removed 1 base from V and 2 bases from J; junction bases left unmatched: 12. The germline gives CDR1 SGHAT, CDR2 FQDESV (reference sequence). The length of the CDR3 is 18 residues. CDR3 DNA sequence: TGTGCCAGCAGCTTAGACTCGGACAGGGCTGCTTATCAAGAGACCCAGTACTTC. Amino acid sequence: CASSLDSDRAAYQETQYF.

This sequence joins TRBV7-2 and TRBJ1-2; TRBD1 matches 7 bases. J gave up 4 bases and V 5 bases, and 10 bases lay outside the gene matches. Germline-derived CDR1 and CDR2 are SGHTA and FQGNSA. This CDR3 has 15 amino acids. The CDR3 loop reads CASSPERDSPYGYTF. The CDR3 bases are TGTGCCAGCAGCCCTGAACGGGACAGCCCCTATGGCTACACCTTC.